This T cell receptor (beta chain) is from a study of vaccination and CD4 T cells after COVID-19 (dated by TCRdb to between 2021 and 2022). Notes on the research overall: SARS-CoV-2 positivity had been established in the convalescent patients by nasal swab PCR, and mild disease was recorded in about 9 of these patients and severe disease in one. In the convalescent cohort there were six males and four females, among whom were two Hispanic individuals, seven Caucasians, two Asians and one multiracial person. Participants received two doses of either the Pfizer-BioNTech BNT162b2 vaccine (n=8) or the Moderna mRNA-1273 vaccine (n=2). Post-COVID blood samples from convalescent patients were collected a median of around 100 days after diagnosis, with a range of 35 to 161 days. The time from the second vaccine dose to post-vaccine blood sampling had a median of around 72 days and ranged from roughly 12 to 241 days. The cultures were stimulated with overlapping spike peptide pools from SARS-CoV-2 and from the common cold coronaviruses HCoV-NL63, HCoV-OC43 and HCoV-229E. Control cultures used a CEFX viral epitope pool as positive control, an HIV-1 Nef peptide pool as negative control, or no peptide. In nine to eleven COVID-19 convalescent patients and 4 infection-naive healthy vaccine recipients, researchers compared the spike-specific CD4+ TCR repertoire from before mRNA vaccination with the repertoire from after.

The germline V gene sets CDR1 to SGHAT and CDR2 to FQNNGV. The CDR3 has 18 amino acids, counting the end cysteine and phenylalanine. Only the CDR3 DNA stays, 54 bases, in frame from base 1. Deletion took 3 bases off V and 0 bases off J, with a span of 18 bases between the germline ends. Findings and caveats that apply to the study as a whole: Only a relatively small number of convalescent patients were included in the study, and early timepoints following natural infection were not analyzed. In convalescent patients, nearly all vaccine-specific clones (304 of 307) were found to be mono-reactive for SARS-CoV-2 spike rather than cross-reactive with common cold coronaviruses. Among the post-vaccine SARS-CoV-2-reactive clones in convalescent patients, a median approximately 90% showed up only after vaccination, which suggests vaccine-specific priming. Although the median number of SARS-CoV-2-reactive clonotypes went up from roughly 22 after infection to around 39 after vaccination, the increase was not significant.

Libraries were constructed by PCR. TCR sequencing of DNA from cultured CD4+ T cells used the Oncomine TCR Beta short-read assay at the Johns Hopkins FTIC core. The QIAamp micro DNA kit was used to extract genomic DNA from the cultured CD4+ T cells. Oncomine TCR Beta libraries from cultured CD4+ T cells were pooled using unique dual indexes and sequenced on an Illumina iSeq 100. For the original study's pipeline: Non-productive sequences were filtered out, and CDR3s that did not start with C, did not end with F or W, or were shorter than 7 amino acids were discarded. The MANAFEST web application identified antigen-specific clonotypes by comparing peptide-stimulated wells against reference wells and other culture wells. An FDR below 0.05, an odds ratio above 5, and a productive frequency above 0.1% in at least two of three replicate wells were required for clones to be considered positive. Cross-reactive clonotypes were defined as significantly expanded in both SARS-CoV-2 spike wells and at least one common cold coronavirus spike condition. Similarity between CDR3 sequences was evaluated in R version 3.6.1 using Levenshtein distances (stringdist) and unrooted phylogenetic trees (ape). In-frame beta chains were kept once TCRdb had trimmed the public reads at Q25 with fastp and called clones with MiXCR. Entries that share a CDR3 protein sequence are merged under the most common genes and DNA. The V and J calls follow TCRdb's processing rather than the paper's. The sample has 11,000 to 15,000 distinct CDR3 sequences on record, 60% of them singletons. The ten top clones hold about 14% of the sample.

About this clonotype itself: What this receptor recognizes is not known. No base-level quality is on record; no much larger clone is a single base apart.

The treatment or condition label, read with the paper, signifies: roughly ten-day PBMC culture with coronavirus spike peptide pools or control peptides (ViraFEST assay). The study used the ViraFEST assay, which expanded antigen-specific T cells with peptide pools and then identified expanded clonotypes by TCR sequencing. The convalescent patients' positive SARS-CoV-2 PCR tests fell between March and December 2020, which was before the Alpha, Beta and Delta variants emerged in the United States. Two million PBMCs per well were cultured in IMDM with about 5% human AB serum and 8 to 10 IU/ml IL-2, plus 10 ug/ml peptide pools. Half of the culture medium was replaced with fresh IL-2-containing medium on days 3 and 7. After 10 days of culture, CD4+ T cells were isolated by negative selection with the EasySep CD4+ T cell isolation kit. PBMCs were separated from whole blood using Ficoll-Paque Plus gradient centrifugation and then either used fresh or cryopreserved at -140C. Culture conditions were generally each tested in triplicate wells.

Sequencing was performed on CD4+ T cells from blood, cultured in vitro. The V and J genes are TRBV11-2 and TRBJ2-1, and the D gene may be TRBD1, 5 bases matching. This receptor was obtained from a human donor who had recovered from COVID-19. The DNA reads as follows: TGTGCCAGCAGCTTTACATTATTTGGGGCTAGCTCCTACAATGAGCAGTTCTTC. The resulting protein is CASSFTLFGASSYNEQFF.